The 29 T cell receptor beta chains below were found in one sample sequenced in a study of T cells in Graves' hyperthyroidism and ophthalmopathy. The investigators amplified TCR beta CDR3 regions from RNA transcripts. Researchers ran a first-round RT-PCR on the TCR CDR3 using the HTBI primer set. TCRdb itself ran the multiplex PCR reads through MiXCR, one entry per CDR3 protein. The data show around 520,000 distinct CDR3 sequences, approximately 25% seen once. The sample was blood. The source of these receptors is a woman aged 25 to 39 with Graves' ophthalmopathy.

The chain couples TRBV28 to TRBJ1-2; the D is unclear. V lost 1 base, J lost 5 bases, and 8 bases lay in between. Germline assignment: CDR1 MDHEN and CDR2 SYDVKM. The CDR3 is 13 amino acids. CDR3: CASSLLQKYGYTF. DNA for the CDR3: TGTGCCAGCAGTTTATTGCAGAAATATGGCTACACCTTC.

The chain is built from TRBV27 and TRBJ1-5; D ambiguous. Germline values: CDR1 MNHEY, CDR2 SMNVEV (reference sequence). The CDR3 is made up of 15 amino acids. V was trimmed by 3 bases and J by 3 bases, leaving 12 bases between them. CDR3 nucleotides: TGTGCCAGCAGTTTCAGGCAGAATTTCAATCAGCCCCAGCATTTT. This codes for CASSFRQNFNQPQHF.

This clonotype was seen many times. V gene TRBV28 combines with J gene TRBJ1-5; D gene uncertain. CDR1 and CDR2 from the germline V gene are MDHEN and SYDVKM. This CDR3 has 17 residues. V was clipped by 5 bases and J by 3 bases, with 20 bases between them. The CDR3 DNA is TGTGCCAGCAGTGGTTGGGTAGGGCCCGGGATCAATCAGCCCCAGCATTTT. Protein product: CASSGWVGPGINQPQHF.

This clonotype was seen more than once but under ten times. V is TRBV6-1 and J is TRBJ1-3; D is unclear. Trimming took off 4 bases at V and 0 bases at J, with 4 bases between the two ends. Germline V lookup: CDR1 MNHNS, CDR2 SASEGT. The CDR3 is 13 residues long. The CDR3 sequence: CASSANSGNTIYF. DNA of the CDR3: TGTGCCAGCAGTGCCAACTCTGGAAACACCATATATTTT.

This clonotype was seen repeatedly, ten times or more. The CDR3 here is CSARSTGKVQPQHF. The CDR3 DNA reads TGCAGTGCTAGGTCGACAGGCAAGGTTCAGCCCCAGCATTTT. The V call is TRBV20-1, the J call TRBJ1-5, with TRBD1 as a possible D gene (6 bases). The CDR3 length is 14 residues. The V and J ends lost 3 bases and 6 bases respectively, with 15 bases between them. Germline CDR1 reads DFQATT; CDR2 reads SNEGSKA (reference sequence).

This clonotype was counted a few times. V is TRBV27 and J is TRBJ1-5; no clear D. The CDR3 is made up of 12 amino acids. In germline, CDR1 is MNHEY, CDR2 SMNVEV (reference sequence). Trimming stripped 8 bases from V and 2 bases from J, with 7 bases between. The CDR3 reads CASGWGNQPQHF. The CDR3 nucleotides are TGTGCCAGCGGTTGGGGCAATCAGCCCCAGCATTTT.

V and J are TRBV10-3 and TRBJ2-4; D is uncertain. Germline-derived CDR1 and CDR2 are ENHRY and SYGVKD. This CDR3 comprises 12 residues. The germline V and J ends were trimmed by 6 bases and 8 bases, with 11 bases remaining between them. The CDR3: CAIRGPEDIQYF. For the CDR3, the DNA is TGTGCCATCAGGGGCCCCGAAGACATTCAGTACTTC.

The rearrangement uses TRBV19 and TRBJ2-7; unclear D gene. The CDR3 covers 14 residues. The V and J ends lost 0 bases and 3 bases respectively, with 9 bases between them. Germline assignment: CDR1 LNHDA and CDR2 SQIVND (reference sequence). The CDR3 sequence is CASSIEGRNYEQYF. The CDR3 region has the DNA TGTGCCAGTAGTATAGAAGGCAGGAACTACGAGCAGTACTTC.

V usage is TRBV5-6 and J usage is TRBJ2-7; D uncertain. Trimming cost V 0 bases and J 5 bases, with 12 bases left between them. This CDR3 region has 14 residues. Germline loops: CDR1 SGHDT, CDR2 YYEEEE. CDR3 DNA: TGTGCCAGCAGCTTGGCCGCCGCGGCCGACGAGCAGTACTTC. It encodes CASSLAAAADEQYF. Full variable domain (remainder filled in from reference TRBV5-6 and TRBJ2-7): DAGVTQSPTHLIKTRGQQVTLRCSPKSGHDTVSWYQQALGQGPQFIFQYYEEEERQRGNFPDRFSGHQFPNYSSELNVNALLLGDSALYLCASSLAAAADEQYFGPGTRLTVT.

The rearrangement joins TRBV28 to TRBJ2-3, with 10 bases that match TRBD2. This CDR3 has 17 amino acids. Germline CDR1 and CDR2: MDHEN and SYDVKM. V lost 3 bases to trimming and J lost 4 bases; unmatched junction nucleotides: 10. CDR3 sequence reads: CASSFVASGSIADTQYF. The CDR3 nucleotides are TGTGCCAGCAGTTTTGTGGCTAGCGGGAGTATTGCAGATACGCAGTATTTT.

The chain joins TRBV7-2 to TRBJ1-6, with D possibly being TRBD1 (5 bases). The CDR3 has 16 residues. Germline V gene data show CDR1 as SGHTA and CDR2 as FQGNSA. Trimming took 5 bases from V and 0 from J, leaving 11 bases between them. The CDR3 DNA sequence: TGTGCCAGCAGCCCAGAGGGGAGCTCCTATAATTCACCCCTCCACTTT. Encoded protein: CASSPEGSSYNSPLHF.

This clonotype has a handful of counts. The chain joins TRBV25-1 to TRBJ1-2, with 10 bases identical to TRBD1. CDR3 length: 15 amino acids. The germline CDR1 and CDR2 sequences are MGHDK and SYGVNS. V trimming: 0 bases; J trimming: 4 bases; junction bases outside the gene matches: 2. Here the CDR3 reads CASSEYRTGGYGYTF. CDR3 nucleotide sequence: TGTGCCAGCAGTGAATATCGGACAGGGGGCTATGGCTACACCTTC.

The CDR3, as DNA: TGTGCCAGCAGTGAAGGGTCAGTCCAACAGCCCCAGCATTTT. Translating it yields CASSEGSVQQPQHF. The chain carries TRBV6-1 and TRBJ1-5; D not resolved. The CDR3 loop spans 14 amino acids. V dropped 1 base and J dropped 7 bases, with 11 bases sitting between them. Germline-derived CDR1 and CDR2 are MNHNS and SASEGT.

This clonotype occurred once. J is TRBJ2-5 and V is TRBV6-2 or TRBV6-3; D is unresolved. There are 15 residues in the CDR3. Germline assignment: CDR1 MNHEY and CDR2 SVGEGT. V lost 4 bases to trimming and J lost 5 bases, with 17 bases between them. CDR3 DNA: TGTGCCAGCAGTTCTAGACCCCCCGTTGGCGAGACCCAGTACTTC. This sequence encodes CASSSRPPVGETQYF.

This clonotype was counted many times. The chain carries TRBV12-3 or TRBV12-4 and TRBJ2-7; D is uncertain. Trimming took 6 bases from V and 1 from J, leaving 10 bases between them. The CDR3 contains 13 residues. Here the CDR3 reads CASRRTESYEQYF. The CDR3 DNA sequence: TGTGCCAGCAGACGGACGGAATCCTACGAGCAGTACTTC.

The table lists this clonotype with a count of one. Just one base apart from a much larger clone, this may be a read error. The V and J genes are TRBV12-3 or TRBV12-4 and TRBJ2-7, with 8 positions matching TRBD1. The length of the CDR3 is 13 residues. The J segment lost 5 bases and the V segment lost 6 bases, leaving 6 bases of the junction unmatched. Here the CDR3 DNA reads TGTGCCAGCAGCTGGACAGGGAGTAACGAGCAGTACTTC. Translated, it gives CASSWTGSNEQYF.

The chain is built from TRBV6-1 and TRBJ1-2, with 7 bases that match TRBD1. V shed 4 bases and J 4 bases; nucleotides not matched to a gene: 6. The CDR3 is 14 amino acids. Germline CDR1 reads MNHNS; CDR2 reads SASEGT. CDR3 nucleotide sequence: TGTGCCAGCAGTGCCGCCGAGGGGGCCTATGGCTACACCTTC. It specifies CASSAAEGAYGYTF.

The chain employs TRBV19 and TRBJ1-3; a possible D gene is TRBD1 (5 bases). Germline CDR1 reads LNHDA; CDR2 reads SQIVND (reference sequence). The CDR3 has 15 residues. Trimming stripped 5 bases from V and 0 bases from J, with 11 bases between. CDR3 coding DNA: TGTGCCAGTAGTCCATCCGACAGCTCTGGAAACACCATATATTTT. Translated, it gives CASSPSDSSGNTIYF.

The V call is TRBV12-3 or TRBV12-4, the J call TRBJ1-2; D remains unclear. Trimming stripped 6 bases from V and 5 bases from J, with 13 bases between. The CDR3 is 13 amino acids. CDR3 in DNA: TGTGCCAGCAGCCTCACGCGGCCTTATGGCTACACCTTC. This gives the protein CASSLTRPYGYTF.

The table lists this clonotype with a few counts. The V call is TRBV7-2, the J call TRBJ1-6; 8 nucleotides align to TRBD1. The germline gives CDR1 SGHTA, CDR2 FQGNSA. The V segment lost 4 bases and the J segment 7 bases; nucleotides outside the gene matches: 9. This CDR3 has 16 residues. CDR3 sequence: CASSSRGLVQNSPLHF. The DNA of the CDR3 is TGTGCCAGCAGCTCCAGGGGGCTAGTACAAAATTCACCCCTCCACTTT.

The chain couples TRBV7-3 to TRBJ2-6; D not resolved. The CDR3 covers 13 residues. CDR1 SGHTA and CDR2 FQGTGA come from the germline V gene. Trimming removed 6 bases from V and 4 bases from J, with 7 bases in between. CDR3 DNA sequence: TGTGCCAGCAGATCAGCCGGGGCCAACGTCCTGACTTTC. Protein: CASRSAGANVLTF. Together with reference TRBV7-3 and TRBJ2-6, the CDR3 gives the full variable domain: GAGVSQTPSNKVTEKGKYVELRCDPISGHTALYWYRQSLGQGPEFLIYFQGTGAADDSGLPNDRFFAVRPEGSVSTLKIQRTERGDSAVYLCASRSAGANVLTFGAGSRLTVL.

The genes are TRBV6-5 and TRBJ2-5; TRBD2 matches at 8 bases. Germline trimming cut 2 bases from V and 4 bases from J; bases unmatched to any gene: 6. CDR3 length equals 15 residues. Germline assignment: CDR1 MNHEY and CDR2 SVGAGI. CDR3 protein: CASSYRSGGGETQYF. Here the CDR3 DNA reads TGTGCCAGCAGTTACAGGTCGGGGGGGGGAGAGACCCAGTACTTC.

At least ten counts were recorded for this clonotype. This chain's CDR3 is CSVEVGQKAFF. The CDR3 DNA reads TGCAGCGTTGAAGTAGGGCAAAAGGCTTTCTTT. The V call is TRBV29-1, the J call TRBJ1-1; D is uncertain. Germline lookup yields CDR1 SQVTM and CDR2 ANQGSEA. This CDR3 region has 11 residues. V shed 1 base and J shed 11 bases, with 11 bases lying between them.

To note about this clonotype: A clone one base away is much larger, so this may be a read error. This chain joins TRBV15 and TRBJ2-7; TRBD2 matches at 8 bases. CDR3 length: 13 amino acids. With 3 bases clipped from V and 6 bases from J, the junction kept 4 bases outside the gene matches. CDR1 and CDR2 from the germline V gene are LNHNV and YYDKDF (reference sequence). CDR3 loop: CATSSDRGGEQYF. CDR3 sequence (DNA): TGTGCCACCAGCAGTGATCGGGGGGGCGAGCAGTACTTC.

This clonotype has ten or more counts. The rearrangement links TRBV6-1 to TRBJ2-7, with D maybe TRBD1 (6 bases). Trimming left V 6 bases short and J 2 bases short, with 17 bases between. Germline assignment: CDR1 MNHNS and CDR2 SASEGT. The CDR3 extends over 15 amino acids. CDR3 loop: CASRLQGQAPYEQYF. The DNA of the CDR3 is TGTGCCAGCAGACTACAGGGCCAGGCACCCTACGAGCAGTACTTC.

This clonotype was counted at least ten times. V gene TRBV7-3 combines with J gene TRBJ2-2, with 7 bases lining up with TRBD2. V dropped 5 bases and J dropped 1; count of bases not matched to a gene: 1. The germline V gene has CDR1 SGHTA and CDR2 FQGTGA. CDR3 length: 14 residues. DNA of the CDR3: TGTGCCAGCAGCGGGGGGGAGAACACCGGGGAGCTGTTTTTT. Its translation: CASSGGENTGELFF.

The sample holds many counts of this clonotype. V gene TRBV30 combines with J gene TRBJ1-1; maybe TRBD1 (6 bases). Trimming took off 0 bases at V and 3 bases at J, with 17 bases between the two ends. Germline CDR1 and CDR2: GTSNPN and SVGIG (reference sequence). The CDR3 extends over 16 amino acids. The DNA of the CDR3 is TGTGCCTGGAGTGTACATTGGGGGGCCTCGGACACTGAAGCTTTCTTT. Translating it yields CAWSVHWGASDTEAFF.

In its sample, this clonotype was seen many times. J is TRBJ1-5 and V is TRBV6-5; D remains unclear. The CDR3 contains 17 residues. CDR1 and CDR2 (germline): MNHEY, SVGAGI. Between the trimmed V and J ends, which lost 2 bases and 0 bases, there was a span of 14 bases. As DNA, the CDR3 is TGTGCCAGCAGTTACGCCAGCCCCTTATATAGCAATCAGCCCCAGCATTTT. Amino acid sequence: CASSYASPLYSNQPQHF.

This clonotype was seen ten or more times. The V call is TRBV27, the J call TRBJ1-3; D gene unclear. Germline V gives CDR1 MNHEY, CDR2 SMNVEV (reference sequence). The CDR3 runs to 13 residues. The germline V and J ends were trimmed by 4 bases and 4 bases, with 8 bases remaining between them. CDR3 in amino acids: CASSSAGGNTIYF. CDR3 bases: TGTGCCAGCAGTTCCGCAGGCGGAAACACCATATATTTT.